This entry features one T cell receptor beta chain sequence. In the original workflow: From reference gene primer amplification, estimates of nucleated cell counts were derived. The method was immunoSEQ multiplex PCR; TCRdb's version includes in-frame clones alone and lacks a portion of them. That table supplies the V and J calls and clone size; D and trimming were determined from the DNA. The sample gives roughly 200,000 clones, around nine tenths of which show up once; around 12% is in the top ten. This record belongs to a study of blood T cell repertoires in COVID-19. Turning to the study itself: T cells, B-cell-depleted T cells, or PBMCs supplied cDNA or gDNA.

This CDR3 region has 14 residues. The germline V and J ends were trimmed by 6 bases and 3 bases, with 11 bases remaining between them. The germline gives CDR1 MDHEN, CDR2 SYDVKM. J is TRBJ1-4 and V is TRBV28, with D possibly being TRBD1 (5 bases). The clonotype was recovered from a young woman who had recovered from COVID-19. The sequenced material came from peripheral blood. The CDR3 sequence is CASRKTAANEKLFF. The CDR3 DNA sequence: TGTGCCAGCAGAAAGACAGCCGCTAATGAAAAACTGTTTTTT. Supplemented by reference TRBV28 and TRBJ1-4, the full variable domain reads DVKVTQSSRYLVKRTGEKVFLECVQDMDHENMFWYRQDPGLGLRLIYFSYDVKMKEKGDIPEGYSVSREKKERFSLILESASTNQTSMYLCASRKTAANEKLFFGSGTQLSVL.